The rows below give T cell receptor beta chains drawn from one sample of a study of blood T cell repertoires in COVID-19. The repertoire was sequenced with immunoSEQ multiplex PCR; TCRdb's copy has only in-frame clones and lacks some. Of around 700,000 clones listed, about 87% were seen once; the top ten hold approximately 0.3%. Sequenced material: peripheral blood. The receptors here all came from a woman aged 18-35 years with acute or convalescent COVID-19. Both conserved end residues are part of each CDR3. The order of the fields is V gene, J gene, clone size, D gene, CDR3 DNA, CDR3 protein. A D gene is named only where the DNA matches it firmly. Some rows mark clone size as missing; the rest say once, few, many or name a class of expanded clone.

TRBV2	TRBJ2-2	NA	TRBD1	TGTGCCAGCACTGGACAGGGGCCAGGGACCGGGGAGCTGTTTTTT	CASTGQGPGTGELFF
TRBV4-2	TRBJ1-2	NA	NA	TGTGCCAGCAGCCAAGGCGTTCCACCACAGGCTAACTATGGCTACACCTTC	CASSQGVPPQANYGYTF
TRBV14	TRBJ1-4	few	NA	TGTGCCAGCAGCCATCTAAGGCAGGGAAATGAAAAACTGTTTTTT	CASSHLRQGNEKLFF
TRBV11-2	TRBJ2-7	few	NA	TGTGCCAGCGGGTCACAGGTAGTGGAGCAGTACTTC	CASGSQVVEQYF
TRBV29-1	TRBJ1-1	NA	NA	TGCAGCGTCATCGCTCGACCGAGAGGTTCTCCTGAAGCTTTCTTT	CSVIARPRGSPEAFF
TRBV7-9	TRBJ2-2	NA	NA	TGTGCCAGCAGCGAAAGTGGGGGCCCCGGGGAGCTGTTTTTT	CASSESGGPGELFF
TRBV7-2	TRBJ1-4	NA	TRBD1	TGTGCCAGCAGCTTAGTGGGGACAGGGTACGAAAAACTGTTTTTT	CASSLVGTGYEKLFF
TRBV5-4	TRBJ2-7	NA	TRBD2	TGTGCCAGCAGCTTGAAGAAGGGGACAGCGGGGGGTGACGAGCAGTACTTC	CASSLKKGTAGGDEQYF
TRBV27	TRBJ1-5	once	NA	TGTGCCAGCAGAGAAACAGGGAGATACAATCAGCCCCAGCATTTT	CASRETGRYNQPQHF
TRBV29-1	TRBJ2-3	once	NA	TGCAGCGTTGAAGGGCGACCGAGGAGGTCCGGCACAGATACGCAGTATTTT	CSVEGRPRRSGTDTQYF
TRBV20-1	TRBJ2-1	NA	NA	TGCAGTGCACGTAGCGGTCATGAGCAGTTCTTC	CSARSGHEQFF
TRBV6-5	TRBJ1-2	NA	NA	TGTGCCAGCAAGGCGGGGTTTAACTATGGCTACACCTTC	CASKAGFNYGYTF
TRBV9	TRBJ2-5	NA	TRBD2	TGTGCCAGCAGCGTAGGGGGAGGGCAAGAGACCCAGTACTTC	CASSVGGGQETQYF
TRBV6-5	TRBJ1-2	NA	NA	TGTGCCAGCAGGGAGGGGACGGTAGATGGCTACACCTTC	CASREGTVDGYTF
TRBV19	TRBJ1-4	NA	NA	TGTGCCCCGGGGGGGATTGCAACTAATGAAAAACTGTTTTTT	CAPGGIATNEKLFF
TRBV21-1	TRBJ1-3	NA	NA	TGTGCCAGCAGCAAAACTCCTCGTTTGGACACCATATATTTT	CASSKTPRLDTIYF
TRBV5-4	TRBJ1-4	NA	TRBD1	TGTGCCAGCAGCCGGACCAACAGGGGGCGACTTGAAAAACTGTTTTTT	CASSRTNRGRLEKLFF
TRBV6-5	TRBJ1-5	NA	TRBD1	TGTGCCAGCAGATCGGAAACAGGGGGCAGTCAGCCCCAGCATTTT	CASRSETGGSQPQHF
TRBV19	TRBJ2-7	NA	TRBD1	TGTGCCAGTAGTATAGAACAGGGGATCTCCTACGAGCAGTACTTC	CASSIEQGISYEQYF
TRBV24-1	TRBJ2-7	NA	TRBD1	TGTGCCACCAGTGACCCGGGACAGGGACATTACGAGCAGTACTTC	CATSDPGQGHYEQYF
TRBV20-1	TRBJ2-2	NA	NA	TGCAGTGCTAGTCGGGGACTGGCCAACACCGGGGAGCTGTTTTTT	CSASRGLANTGELFF
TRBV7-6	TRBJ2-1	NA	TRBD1	TGTGCCAGCAGCTTAGAGGGACAGGGGAGCTCCTACAATGAGCAGTTCTTC	CASSLEGQGSSYNEQFF
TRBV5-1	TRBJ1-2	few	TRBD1	TGCGCCAGCAGCACTGACAGGGGTAACTATGGCTACACCTTC	CASSTDRGNYGYTF
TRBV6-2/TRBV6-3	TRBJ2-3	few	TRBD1	TGTGCCAGCAGCCTCCGGGACAGGGATACGCAGTATTTT	CASSLRDRDTQYF
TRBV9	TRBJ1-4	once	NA	TGTGCCAGCAGCGGGAACCGGGACAAAGTGGGGGAAAAACTGTTTTTT	CASSGNRDKVGEKLFF
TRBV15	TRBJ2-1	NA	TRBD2	TGTGCCACCAGCAGAGACCCTCCGGGACTAAACTACAATGAGCAGTTCTTC	CATSRDPPGLNYNEQFF
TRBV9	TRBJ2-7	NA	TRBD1	TGTGCCAGCAGCGTGAAAGGGACAGGGGAGCAGTACTTC	CASSVKGTGEQYF
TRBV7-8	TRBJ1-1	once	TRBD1	TGTGCCAGCAGTAGGGACAGGGGGAACACTGAAGCTTTCTTT	CASSRDRGNTEAFF
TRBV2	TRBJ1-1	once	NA	TGTGCCAGCAGTGAATTTAGGACAGCCCCGAACACTGAAGCTTTCTTT	CASSEFRTAPNTEAFF
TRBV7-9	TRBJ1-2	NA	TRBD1	TGTGCCAGCAGCTTGCCGGGACAGGGGAAAGGTGGCTACACCTTC	CASSLPGQGKGGYTF
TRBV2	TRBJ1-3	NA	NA	TGTGCCAGCAGTCGAACTGAGCACTCTGGAAACACCATATATTTT	CASSRTEHSGNTIYF
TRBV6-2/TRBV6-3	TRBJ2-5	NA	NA	TGTGCCAGCAGTTCCGTTCGGGAGACCCAGTACTTC	CASSSVRETQYF
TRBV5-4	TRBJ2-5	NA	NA	TGTGCCAGCACCAGAGGGCCCTTGGAAGAGACCCAGTACTTC	CASTRGPLEETQYF
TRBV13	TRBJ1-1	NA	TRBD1	TGTGCCAGCAGCTTCTTGACAGGGGATAATGAAGCTTTCTTT	CASSFLTGDNEAFF
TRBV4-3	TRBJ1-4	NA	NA	TGCGCCAGCAGCCAAGATGGGGGGGATAATGAAAAACTGTTTTTT	CASSQDGGDNEKLFF
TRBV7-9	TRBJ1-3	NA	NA	TGTGCCAGCAGCCCCCCCGGCGCGGCTGGAAACACCATATATTTT	CASSPPGAAGNTIYF
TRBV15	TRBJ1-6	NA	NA	TGTGCCACCAGCTCGGACAGAGGGGGTTCACCCCTCCACTTT	CATSSDRGGSPLHF
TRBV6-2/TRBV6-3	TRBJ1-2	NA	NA	TGTGCCAGCAGTTACCGTGAGAGAGCCCTTTATGGCTACACCTTC	CASSYRERALYGYTF
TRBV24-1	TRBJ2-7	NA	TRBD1	TGTGCCACCAGTGATCCTACTACAGGGGAGAACGAGCAGTACTTC	CATSDPTTGENEQYF
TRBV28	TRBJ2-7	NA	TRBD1	TGTGCCAGCAGTCAAACCGGGACAGGGGCCTACGAGCAGTACTTC	CASSQTGTGAYEQYF
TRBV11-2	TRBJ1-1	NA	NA	TGTGCCAGCAGCCCGGGGGGGGAAGCTTTCTTT	CASSPGGEAFF
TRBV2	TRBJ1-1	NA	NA	TGTGCCAGCAGTATACAGGGAGACACTGAAGCTTTCTTT	CASSIQGDTEAFF
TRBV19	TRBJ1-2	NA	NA	TGTGCCAGTAGTGGGCAGGGGAGTCCTGGCTACACCTTC	CASSGQGSPGYTF
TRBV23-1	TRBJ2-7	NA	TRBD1	TGCGCCAGCAGTCAATTGTGCTCGACAGGGGCCGAGCAGTACTTC	CASSQLCSTGAEQYF
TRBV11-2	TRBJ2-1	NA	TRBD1	TGTGCCAGCAGCTTACGTGGACAGGGAAGTGTCCTCAACTACAATGAGCAGTTCTTC	CASSLRGQGSVLNYNEQFF
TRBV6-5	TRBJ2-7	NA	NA	TGTGCCAGCAGGGTGACTAGTGGATCCTACGAGCAGTACTTC	CASRVTSGSYEQYF
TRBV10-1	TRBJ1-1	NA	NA	TGCGCCAGCCAGGGGCCAGACGGGGCTTTCTTT	CASQGPDGAFF
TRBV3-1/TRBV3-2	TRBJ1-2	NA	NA	TGTGCCAGCAGCCCGGGTCCTAACTATGGCTACACCTTC	CASSPGPNYGYTF
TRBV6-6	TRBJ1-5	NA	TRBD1	TGTGCCAGCAGGACGGACAGGGGGCTTTTTCAGCCCCAGCATTTT	CASRTDRGLFQPQHF
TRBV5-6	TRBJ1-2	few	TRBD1	TGTGCCAGCAGCGGGGGGACAGATTTTAACTATGGCTACACCTTC	CASSGGTDFNYGYTF
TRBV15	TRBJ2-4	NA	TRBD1	TGTGCCACCTTACAGGGGTCAGCCAAAAACATTCAGTACTTC	CATLQGSAKNIQYF
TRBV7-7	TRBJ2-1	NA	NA	TGTGCCAGCAGCTCGATCGACAGCCCCAATGAGCAGTTCTTC	CASSSIDSPNEQFF